This T cell receptor (beta chain) was identified in a study of cytomegalovirus exposure and HLA in healthy donors. Findings and limits, study-wide: For most TCR beta V segments, an earlier analysis put the productive rate at about 90% or about 30% of the time.

60 Vbeta and 13 Jbeta primers were used in PCR. This table comes from immunoSEQ multiplex PCR, and its TCRdb copy is limited to in-frame clones, with some not included. Counted here are more than 130,000 clones, 78% occurring once; the ten biggest clones make up 2.5% to 3%. A single count supports this clone. Its antigen is unknown. CDR1 and CDR2 (germline): SGHRS, YFSETQ. The CDR3 is 15 amino acids. Trimming cost V 4 bases and J 5 bases, with 18 bases left between them. The J gene is TRBJ2-5, the V gene TRBV5-1; possibly TRBD2 for D (6 bases). Sequencing was performed on PBMCs. The receptor comes from a male donor in good health and CMV-seronegative. CDR3 loop: CASSSSPLARETQYF. CDR3 coding DNA: TGCGCCAGCAGCAGCAGTCCCCTAGCGCGGGAGACCCAGTACTTC.